Below, one T cell receptor beta chain is given with its context. The sample comes from a study of patients and donors after allogeneic stem cell transplantation. This CDR3 comprises 15 residues. J gave up 5 bases and V 2 bases, and 7 bases lay outside the gene matches. Germline V gene sequence: CDR1 SGHDN, CDR2 FVKESK. TCRdb ran MiXCR on the RT-PCR reads and lists one entry per CDR3 protein. The sample includes around 200,000 distinct CDR3 sequences, 38% of them seen just once. The sequenced sample was blood, either unsorted or a sorted T cell fraction (not recorded which). This chain links TRBV14 with TRBJ1-2; 8 bases are a match to TRBD1. The sequence was obtained from a human donor who was either an allogeneic HSCT recipient or a stem cell or donor lymphocyte infusion donor (not recorded which). It is not recorded whose cells these are; they may come from a transplant donor. The CDR3: CASSQPGQALYGYTF. The CDR3 DNA follows: TGTGCCAGCAGCCAACCGGGACAGGCTCTTTATGGCTACACCTTC.